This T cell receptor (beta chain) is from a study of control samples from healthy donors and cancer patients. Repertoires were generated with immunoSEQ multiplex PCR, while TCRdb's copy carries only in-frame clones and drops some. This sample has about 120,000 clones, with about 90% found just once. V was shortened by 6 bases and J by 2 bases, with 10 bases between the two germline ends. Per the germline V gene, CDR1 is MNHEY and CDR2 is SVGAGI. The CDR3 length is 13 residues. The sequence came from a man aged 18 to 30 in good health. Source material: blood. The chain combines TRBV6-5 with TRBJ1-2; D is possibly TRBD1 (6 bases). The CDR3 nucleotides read TGTGCCAGCAGGAGACAGGAGAACTATGGCTACACCTTC. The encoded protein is CASRRQENYGYTF.